These 27 T cell receptor beta chains were sequenced from one sample in a study of blood T cell repertoires in COVID-19. Clones were read by immunoSEQ multiplex PCR, and TCRdb kept only the in-frame ones, dropping some. The table shows some 86,000 clones, with more than 75% occurring only once. The source material was peripheral blood. The receptors here all came from a woman aged 70-85 years with acute or convalescent COVID-19.

This chain links TRBV19 with TRBJ1-3, with D possibly matching TRBD1 (6 bases). V gave up 4 bases and J gave up 2 bases, with 9 bases separating them. This CDR3 contains 14 residues. CDR1 LNHDA and CDR2 SQIVND come from the germline V gene (reference sequence). The CDR3 region has the DNA TGTGCCAGTAGTAGACAGGATACTGGAAACACCATATATTTT. The encoded protein is CASSRQDTGNTIYF.

V gene TRBV24-1 combines with J gene TRBJ2-7, with a weak D call TRBD2 (5 bases). V was pared by 3 bases and J by 3 bases, with 11 bases between. The CDR3 contains 14 residues. The germline V gene encodes CDR1 KGHDR and CDR2 SFDVKD. The CDR3 sequence: CATSDPRTLYEQYV. CDR3 DNA sequence: TGTGCCACCAGTGATCCCCGGACTCTCTACGAGCAGTACGTC.

The genes are TRBV28 and TRBJ2-3, with D perhaps TRBD1 (5 bases). Trimming left V 0 bases short and J 0 bases short, with 10 bases between. Per germline, CDR1 MDHEN and CDR2 SYDVKM. This CDR3 spans 16 amino acids. CDR3 nucleotides: TGTGCCAGCAGTTTATGGGCAGGGTCGAGCACAGATACGCAGTATTTT. Encoded protein: CASSLWAGSSTDTQYF.

The chain uses TRBV5-8 and TRBJ2-5; TRBD2 matches at 7 bases. V lost 7 bases and J lost 5; bases outside the gene matches: 14. The CDR3 sequence is 15 residues long. Germline V lookup: CDR1 SGHTS, CDR2 YDEGEE. CDR3 nucleotide sequence: TGTGCCAGCGGGAGGGGCAGGGCTACTCGGGAGACCCAGTACTTC. Residues: CASGRGRATRETQYF.

The chain combines TRBV4-1 with TRBJ1-2; TRBD1 matches 9 bases. Germline V gives CDR1 MGHRA, CDR2 YSYEKL. The V segment lost 1 base and the J segment 4 bases; nucleotides outside the gene matches: 1. The CDR3 is 14 residues long. This CDR3 reads CASSQGDRAYGYTF. As DNA, the CDR3 is TGCGCCAGCAGCCAAGGGGACAGGGCCTATGGCTACACCTTC.

Note on this clone: Compared with germline, one end of the junction differs, possibly owing to a read error. This chain connects TRBV10-3 to TRBJ1-1, with 11 positions matching TRBD1. The CDR3 runs 14 residues. The germline V gene encodes CDR1 ENHRY and CDR2 SYGVKD. The CDR3 sequence is CAISPGQGAGEVFF. As DNA, the CDR3 is TGTGCCATCAGCCCAGGACAGGGGGCAGGTGAAGTTTTCTTT.

CDR3 nucleotide sequence: TGTGCCAGCAGCCACTTGTTCGAGACCCAGTACTTC. Its protein is CASSHLFETQYF. The chain carries TRBV3-1 (or the pseudogene TRBV3-2) and TRBJ2-5, with no clear D. CDR3 length: 12 residues. The V and J ends lost 3 bases and 5 bases respectively, with 7 bases between them. Germline V gene lookup returns CDR1 LGHDT and CDR2 YNNKEL (reference sequence).

The chain couples TRBV5-1 to TRBJ2-2, with 9 bases lining up with TRBD1. Germline trimming cut 4 bases from V and 6 bases from J; bases unmatched to any gene: 4. The CDR3 length is 14 residues. Germline V gives CDR1 SGHRS, CDR2 YFSETQ. CDR3 sequence reads: CASSPGTGPGELFF. CDR3 DNA: TGCGCCAGCAGCCCCGGGACAGGGCCCGGGGAGCTGTTTTTT.

This clone was counted a single time. V is TRBV10-3 and J is TRBJ2-1; D perhaps matches TRBD1 (6 bases). V lost 0 bases and J 6 bases, leaving 12 bases between the germline ends. Germline values: CDR1 ENHRY, CDR2 SYGVKD. There are 15 residues in the CDR3. The CDR3 DNA follows: TGTGCCATCAGTGAGTCCGGGACAATGGGCAATGAGCAGTTCTTC. This encodes CAISESGTMGNEQFF.

This clone was observed a single time. The chain carries TRBV3-1 (or the pseudogene TRBV3-2) and TRBJ2-3; TRBD2 agrees at 9 bases. Germline CDR1 and CDR2: LGHDT and YNNKEL (reference sequence). With V trimmed by 3 bases and J by 1 base, 5 bases remained unmatched. The CDR3 sequence is 16 residues long. CDR3 in amino acids: CASSHSAGGRTDTQYF. The DNA of the CDR3 is TGTGCCAGCAGCCATTCAGCGGGGGGCCGCACAGATACGCAGTATTTT.

This chain joins TRBV6-5 and TRBJ2-1; 7 positions agree with TRBD2. This CDR3 has 15 residues. V lost 6 bases, J lost 10 bases, and 15 bases stayed unmatched. Germline V gene lookup returns CDR1 MNHEY and CDR2 SVGAGI. Here the CDR3 reads CASSTPAGPRSEQFF. As DNA, the CDR3 is TGTGCCAGCAGCACCCCAGCGGGACCCCGTTCGGAGCAGTTCTTC.

The V and J genes are TRBV9 and TRBJ1-1; D gene ambiguous. Trimming left V 0 bases short and J 4 bases short, with 13 bases between. The CDR3 length is 15 residues. From germline, CDR1 is SGDLS and CDR2 YYNGEE. The CDR3 is CASSVAPTRITEAFF. DNA of the CDR3: TGTGCCAGCAGCGTAGCTCCCACCAGGATCACTGAAGCTTTCTTT.

The J gene is TRBJ1-3, the V gene TRBV30; D ambiguous. The CDR3 is 13 residues long. CDR1 GTSNPN and CDR2 SVGIG come from the germline V gene (reference sequence). Trimming shortened V by 0 bases and J by 4 bases, and 7 bases separated the two germline ends. CDR3: CAWSVLYGNTIYF. DNA of the CDR3: TGTGCCTGGAGTGTACTATACGGAAACACCATATATTTT.

The chain couples TRBV7-9 to TRBJ2-1; D may be TRBD1 (8 bases). CDR3 length equals 16 residues. V lost 4 bases and J lost 7, with 20 bases in between. CDR1 and CDR2 (germline): SEHNR, FQNEAQ (reference sequence). DNA for the CDR3: TGTGCCAGCAGCTCCCACCCATACAGGGGGGGGAATGAGCAGTTCTTC. Translation: CASSSHPYRGGNEQFF.

The chain links TRBV3-1 (or the pseudogene TRBV3-2) to TRBJ1-1; no firm D call. V gave up 1 base and J gave up 8 bases, with 11 bases separating them. The CDR3 has 13 amino acids. CDR1 is LGHDT, CDR2 YNNKEL, per germline (reference sequence). As DNA, the CDR3 is TGTGCCAGCAGCCAAGTTCCGGCAGGCGAAGCTTTCTTT. This translates into CASSQVPAGEAFF.

The chain employs TRBV4-1 and TRBJ2-1; 8 positions agree with TRBD2. Germline V CDR1 and CDR2: MGHRA, YSYEKL. The CDR3 covers 16 residues. After removal of 3 bases from V and 4 bases from J, the junction contained 8 bases not matched to a gene. In nucleotides, the CDR3 is TGCGCCAGCAGCCAGGGTTCGGGGGGGGCTTACAATGAGCAGTTCTTC. Translated: CASSQGSGGAYNEQFF.

The chain joins TRBV5-1 to TRBJ1-4, with TRBD1 matching 8 bases. The germline V gene encodes CDR1 SGHRS and CDR2 YFSETQ. Trimming took 4 bases from V and 8 from J; bases not matched to a gene: 4. CDR3 length: 13 residues. This CDR3 reads CASSGQGWEKLFF. The CDR3 DNA sequence: TGCGCCAGCAGCGGACAGGGTTGGGAAAAACTGTTTTTT.

V is TRBV6-2 or TRBV6-3 and J is TRBJ2-7; the match to TRBD2 covers 11 bases. This CDR3 comprises 15 residues. V shed 0 bases, J shed 2 bases, and the junction held 0 bases outside the gene matches. The V gene's germline CDR1 is MNHEY and CDR2 SVGEGT. The CDR3 here is CASSYSLAGAYEQYV. The CDR3 DNA follows: TGTGCCAGCAGTTACTCACTAGCGGGGGCCTACGAGCAGTACGTC.

Here the CDR3 DNA reads TGTGCCAGCAGCGTAGTCGGGGGGAGGACAGATACGCAGTATTTT. Its translation is CASSVVGGRTDTQYF. The chain is built from TRBV9 and TRBJ2-3; 7 positions match TRBD2. The J segment lost 3 bases and the V segment lost 0 bases, leaving 4 bases of the junction unmatched. The CDR3 spans 15 residues. Germline V gene lookup returns CDR1 SGDLS and CDR2 YYNGEE.

The rearrangement joins TRBV27 to TRBJ1-6; 8 nucleotides line up with TRBD1. The CDR3 loop spans 14 amino acids. V trimming: 5 bases; J trimming: 9 bases; junction bases outside the gene matches: 6. CDR1 MNHEY and CDR2 SMNVEV come from the germline V gene (reference sequence). CDR3 sequence reads: CASSLGTGGSPLHF. The DNA for the CDR3 is TGTGCCAGCAGTCTCGGGACAGGCGGTTCACCCCTCCACTTT.

This chain joins TRBV10-2 and TRBJ2-2; D is unclear. V was cut by 5 bases and J by 0 bases, with 10 bases left in between. Germline-derived CDR1 and CDR2 are WSHSY and SAAADI. The CDR3 is made up of 15 amino acids. The CDR3: CASSLVSANTGELFF. Here the CDR3 DNA reads TGCGCCAGCAGTCTAGTGAGCGCGAACACCGGGGAGCTGTTTTTT.

The chain has TRBV6-2 or TRBV6-3 and TRBJ2-1; 14 nucleotides agree with TRBD2. The V gene's germline CDR1 is MNHEY and CDR2 SVGEGT. The V and J ends lost 4 bases and 6 bases, in that order; junction bases with no gene match: 14. This CDR3 region has 19 residues. CDR3: CASSFRDTSTSGRGNEQFF. CDR3 sequence (DNA): TGTGCCAGCAGTTTCCGGGACACATCGACTAGCGGGAGGGGCAATGAGCAGTTCTTC.

V and J are TRBV5-1 and TRBJ2-1, with D tentatively TRBD2 (5 bases). The V end lost 3 bases, the J end lost 3 bases, and 7 bases lay between the germline ends. Germline V gene sequence: CDR1 SGHRS, CDR2 YFSETQ. The CDR3 extends over 13 amino acids. The CDR3 sequence is CASSSGDYNEQFF. Here the CDR3 DNA reads TGCGCCAGCAGCTCCGGGGACTACAATGAGCAGTTCTTC.

The V and J genes are TRBV7-2 and TRBJ2-6; 9 positions match TRBD1. J was trimmed by 0 bases and V by 4 bases; bases with no gene match: 7. The CDR3 covers 18 residues. Germline V gives CDR1 SGHTA, CDR2 FQGNSA. CDR3 sequence (DNA): TGTGCCAGCAGCTACAGGGGGCAGGTTAACTCTGGGGCCAACGTCCTGACTTTC. This sequence encodes CASSYRGQVNSGANVLTF.

This rearrangement joins TRBV28 to TRBJ2-2, with 11 bases that match TRBD2. CDR1 is MDHEN and CDR2 is SYDVKM in the germline V gene. Unmatched junction bases numbered 6, after V lost 6 bases and J lost 3 bases. The CDR3 has 16 residues. For the CDR3, the DNA is TGTGCCAGCAGCACAACTAGCGGGGGATACACCGGGGAGCTGTTTTTT. Translating gives CASSTTSGGYTGELFF.

The rearrangement joins TRBV5-5 to TRBJ1-2; a possible D gene is TRBD1 (6 bases). In germline, CDR1 is SGHKS, CDR2 YYEKEE (reference sequence). The CDR3 has 16 amino acids. V was cut by 4 bases and J by 3 bases, with 19 bases left in between. The CDR3 region is CASSPYARQVDYGYTF. The CDR3, as DNA: TGTGCCAGCAGCCCTTATGCCCGACAGGTAGACTATGGCTACACCTTC. The full variable domain, its missing parts supplied by reference TRBV5-5 and TRBJ1-2, is DAGVTQSPTHLIKTRGQQVTLRCSPISGHKSVSWYQQVLGQGPQFIFQYYEKEERGRGNFPDRFSARQFPNYSSELNVNALLLGDSALYLCASSPYARQVDYGYTFGSGTRLTVV.

This clone appeared once. The chain carries TRBV19 and TRBJ1-2; D is unclear. The ends were cut back, 6 bases at V and 0 bases at J, with 11 bases in the middle. CDR1 is LNHDA and CDR2 is SQIVND in the germline V gene (reference sequence). The CDR3 runs to 14 residues. In DNA form, the CDR3 reads TGTGCCAGTAGGCCCGGGTCAACTAACTATGGCTACACCTTC. Amino acids: CASRPGSTNYGYTF.